These 13 T cell receptor beta chains came from one sample sequenced in a study of CD8 T cells in Susac syndrome. cDNA came from roughly 0.5 to 1 ug RNA primed by random hexamers. TCRdb reprocessed the immunoSEQ multiplex PCR reads via MiXCR and lists one record per CDR3 protein. Of more than 150,000 distinct CDR3 sequences detected, about 96% appear once; the ten largest clones hold about 0.12%. The source material was CD4+ T cells from PBMCs. All receptors derive from a human donor with Susac syndrome.

This chain uses TRBV20-1 with TRBJ2-7; D is possibly TRBD2 (5 bases). The V end was cut by 4 bases, the J end by 4 bases, with 11 bases between. The CDR3 is made up of 12 amino acids. CDR1 is DFQATT, CDR2 SNEGSKA, per germline (reference sequence). CDR3 amino acids: CSATATGYEQYV. The CDR3 DNA follows: TGCAGTGCTACAGCGACGGGGTACGAGCAGTACGTC.

This chain links TRBV5-1 with TRBJ2-5; unclear D gene. The germline V gene encodes CDR1 SGHRS and CDR2 YFSETQ. There are 15 residues in the CDR3. Trimming took 0 bases from V and 4 from J, leaving 13 bases between them. Written as DNA, the CDR3 is TGCGCCAGCAGCTTGGAGGCTAGTATATCAGAGACCCAGTACTTC. This sequence encodes CASSLEASISETQYF.

The chain carries TRBV12-3 or TRBV12-4 and TRBJ1-5; TRBD1 might be the D (5 bases). V shed 4 bases and J shed 7 bases, with 14 bases lying between them. This CDR3 has 14 residues. The chain's CDR3 is CASSWSGTGQPQHF. The CDR3 DNA follows: TGTGCCAGCAGTTGGAGCGGGACGGGGCAGCCCCAGCATTTT.

The chain carries TRBV28 and TRBJ1-5; D remains ambiguous. From germline, CDR1 is MDHEN and CDR2 SYDVKM. Trimming took 5 bases from V and 7 from J, leaving 15 bases between them. This CDR3 has 14 residues. CDR3 coding DNA: TGTGCCAGCAGTCCCGAGAGCCCTGTGCAGCCCCAGCATTTT. Amino acid sequence: CASSPESPVQPQHF.

This clonotype has more than one count but fewer than ten. This chain links TRBV7-9 with TRBJ2-7, with D hard to call. The CDR3 sequence is 12 residues long. V was trimmed by 0 bases and J by 2 bases, leaving 2 bases between them. Germline CDR1 and CDR2: SEHNR and FQNEAQ (reference sequence). The CDR3, as DNA: TGTGCCAGCAGCTTAGCGACCTACGAGCAGTACTTC. Protein sequence: CASSLATYEQYF.

The chain employs TRBV19 and TRBJ1-1; maybe TRBD1 (5 bases). Trimming stripped 3 bases from V and 4 bases from J, with 9 bases between. The CDR3 runs to 13 residues. Germline assignment: CDR1 LNHDA and CDR2 SQIVND (reference sequence). This CDR3 is CASSIGGGTEAFF. The CDR3 region has the DNA TGTGCCAGTAGTATTGGTGGGGGCACTGAAGCTTTCTTT.

The V gene is TRBV2, the J gene TRBJ2-3, with 7 bases aligning to TRBD2. Germline V gives CDR1 SNHLY, CDR2 FYNNEI. The V segment lost 4 bases and the J segment 1 base; nucleotides outside the gene matches: 5. The CDR3 loop spans 15 amino acids. This CDR3 reads CASSVLRGGTDTQYF. In nucleotides, the CDR3 is TGTGCCAGCAGTGTGTTACGGGGGGGCACAGATACGCAGTATTTT.

This chain connects TRBV20-1 to TRBJ2-7, with D perhaps matching TRBD1 or TRBD2 (5 bases each). The CDR3 is made up of 14 amino acids. Between the trimmed V and J ends, which lost 6 bases and 2 bases, there was a span of 17 bases. Per germline, CDR1 DFQATT and CDR2 SNEGSKA (reference sequence). The CDR3 DNA reads TGCAGTGCGAGGCTATGGGGGTTCACCTACGAGCAGTACTTC. Its protein product is CSARLWGFTYEQYF.

V usage is TRBV15 and J usage is TRBJ1-1, with D unresolved. V was clipped by 0 bases and J by 3 bases, with 5 bases between them. CDR1 is LNHNV, CDR2 YYDKDF, per germline (reference sequence). CDR3 length: 13 amino acids. The CDR3 region is CATSRDRDTEAFF. The CDR3 nucleotides are TGTGCCACCAGCAGAGATCGAGACACTGAAGCTTTCTTT.

The chain couples TRBV15 to TRBJ1-4; 8 bases map to TRBD1. The V and J ends lost 4 bases and 8 bases, in that order; junction bases with no gene match: 6. CDR1 is LNHNV and CDR2 is YYDKDF in the germline V gene (reference sequence). The CDR3 consists of 14 residues. For the CDR3, the DNA is TGTGCCACCAGCATTGGACAGGGATGGGAAAAACTGTTTTTT. Protein: CATSIGQGWEKLFF.

V gene TRBV5-1 combines with J gene TRBJ2-1; D is unresolved. There are 13 residues in the CDR3. V dropped 4 bases and J dropped 8 bases, with 13 bases sitting between them. The germline V gene encodes CDR1 SGHRS and CDR2 YFSETQ. CDR3 in amino acids: CASSRSKGDEQFF. The CDR3 DNA reads as TGCGCCAGCAGCCGGTCCAAGGGTGATGAGCAGTTCTTC.

This clonotype was seen just once. The chain carries TRBV29-1 and TRBJ2-7, with 7 nucleotides matching TRBD1. The CDR3 extends over 13 amino acids. Germline-derived CDR1 and CDR2 are SQVTM and ANQGSEA. Trimming took 4 bases from V and 4 from J; bases not matched to a gene: 7. The CDR3 loop reads CSVVVDRAYEQYF. Here the CDR3 DNA reads TGCAGCGTTGTTGTAGACAGGGCGTACGAGCAGTACTTC.

The chain couples TRBV24-1 to TRBJ2-3; D uncertain. The germline V and J ends were trimmed by 5 bases and 2 bases, with 10 bases remaining between them. The CDR3 runs to 14 residues. Germline V gene lookup returns CDR1 KGHDR and CDR2 SFDVKD. The chain's CDR3 is CATSGRLPTDTQYF. The CDR3 DNA reads TGTGCCACCAGTGGACGGCTGCCCACAGATACGCAGTATTTT.